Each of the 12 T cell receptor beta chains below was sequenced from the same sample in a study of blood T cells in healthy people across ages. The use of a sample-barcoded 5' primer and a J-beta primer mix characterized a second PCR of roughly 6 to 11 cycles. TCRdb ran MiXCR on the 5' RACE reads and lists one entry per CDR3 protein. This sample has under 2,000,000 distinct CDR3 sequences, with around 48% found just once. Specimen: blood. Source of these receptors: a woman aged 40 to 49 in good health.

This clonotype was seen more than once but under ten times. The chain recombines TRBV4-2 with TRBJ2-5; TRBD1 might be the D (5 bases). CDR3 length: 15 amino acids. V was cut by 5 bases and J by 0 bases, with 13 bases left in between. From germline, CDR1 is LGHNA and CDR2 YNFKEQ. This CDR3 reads CASSKTPGYQETQYF. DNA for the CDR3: TGTGCCAGCAGCAAAACGCCAGGGTACCAAGAGACCCAGTACTTC.

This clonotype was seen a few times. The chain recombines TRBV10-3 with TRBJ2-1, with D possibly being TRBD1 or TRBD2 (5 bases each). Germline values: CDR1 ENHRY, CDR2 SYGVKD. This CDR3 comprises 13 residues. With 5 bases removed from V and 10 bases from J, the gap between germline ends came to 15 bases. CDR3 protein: CAISPGTVSEQFF. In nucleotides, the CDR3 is TGTGCCATCAGTCCCGGGACGGTGAGCGAGCAGTTCTTC.

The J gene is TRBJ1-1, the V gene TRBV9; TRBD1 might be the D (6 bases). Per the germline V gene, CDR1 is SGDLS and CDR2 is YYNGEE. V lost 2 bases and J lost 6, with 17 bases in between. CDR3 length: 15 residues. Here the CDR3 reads CASSVGAGRDAEAFF. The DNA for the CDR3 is TGTGCCAGCAGCGTGGGGGCCGGCAGGGACGCTGAAGCTTTCTTT.

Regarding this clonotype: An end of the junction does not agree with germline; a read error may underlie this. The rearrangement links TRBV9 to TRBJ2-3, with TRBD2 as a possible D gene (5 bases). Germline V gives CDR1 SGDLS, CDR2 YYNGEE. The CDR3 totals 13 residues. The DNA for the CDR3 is TGTGCCAGCAACCTCCGAGGGCCAGATATGCAGTATTTT. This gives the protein CASNLRGPDMQYF. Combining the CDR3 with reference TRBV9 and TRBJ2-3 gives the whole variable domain DSGVTQTPKHLITATGQRVTLRCSPRSGDLSVYWYQQSLDQGLQFLIQYYNGEERAKGNILERFSAQQFPDLHSELNLSSLELGDSALYFCASNLRGPDMQYFGPGTRLTVL.

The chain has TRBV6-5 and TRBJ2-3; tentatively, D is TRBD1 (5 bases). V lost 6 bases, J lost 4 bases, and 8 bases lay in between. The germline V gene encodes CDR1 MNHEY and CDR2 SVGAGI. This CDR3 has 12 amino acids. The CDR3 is CASREQADTQYF. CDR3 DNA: TGTGCCAGCAGGGAACAGGCAGATACGCAGTATTTT.

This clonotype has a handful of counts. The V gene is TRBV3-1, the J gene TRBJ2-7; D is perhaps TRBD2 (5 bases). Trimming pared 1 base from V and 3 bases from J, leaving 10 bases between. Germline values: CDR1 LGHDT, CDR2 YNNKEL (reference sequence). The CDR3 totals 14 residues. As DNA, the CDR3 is TGTGCCAGCAGCCAAGGGCTGGGAGACTACGAGCAGTACTTC. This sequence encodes CASSQGLGDYEQYF.

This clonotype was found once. The CDR3 DNA reads TGTGCCAGCAGTTACTTACAGACGAACACTGAAGCTTTCTTT. Translation: CASSYLQTNTEAFF. The V call is TRBV6-2 or TRBV6-3, the J call TRBJ1-1, with D unclear. The CDR3 loop spans 14 amino acids. V was cut by 1 base and J by 1 base, with 7 bases left in between. Per the germline V gene, CDR1 is MNHEY and CDR2 is SVGEGT.

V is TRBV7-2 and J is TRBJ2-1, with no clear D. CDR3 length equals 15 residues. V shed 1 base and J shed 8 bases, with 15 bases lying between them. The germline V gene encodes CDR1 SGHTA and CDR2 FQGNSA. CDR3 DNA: TGTGCCAGCAGCTTAGGAGGTGTGCTGGTGGATGAGCAGTTCTTC. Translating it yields CASSLGGVLVDEQFF.

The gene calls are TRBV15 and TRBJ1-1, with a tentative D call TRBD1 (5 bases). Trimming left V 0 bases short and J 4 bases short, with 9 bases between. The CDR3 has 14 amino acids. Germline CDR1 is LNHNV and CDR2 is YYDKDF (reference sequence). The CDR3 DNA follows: TGTGCCACCAGCAGAGAGCAGGGCTCCACTGAAGCTTTCTTT. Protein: CATSREQGSTEAFF.

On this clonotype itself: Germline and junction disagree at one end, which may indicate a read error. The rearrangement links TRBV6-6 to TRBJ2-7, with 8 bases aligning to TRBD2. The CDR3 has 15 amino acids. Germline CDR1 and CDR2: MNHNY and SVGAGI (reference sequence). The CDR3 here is CVSIGSGGVSYEQYF. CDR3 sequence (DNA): TGTGTCAGCATCGGCAGCGGGGGAGTCTCCTACGAGCAGTACTTC.

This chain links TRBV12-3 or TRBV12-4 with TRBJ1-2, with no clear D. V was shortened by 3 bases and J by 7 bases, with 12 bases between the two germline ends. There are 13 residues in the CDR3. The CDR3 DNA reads TGTGCCAGCAGTTTGAACGGGTTCTCTGGCTACACCTTC. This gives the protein CASSLNGFSGYTF.

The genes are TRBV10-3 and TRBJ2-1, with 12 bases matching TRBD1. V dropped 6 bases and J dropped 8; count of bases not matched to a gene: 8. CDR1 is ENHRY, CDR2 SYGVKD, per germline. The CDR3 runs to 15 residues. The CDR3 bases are TGTGCCATCAGCGCCGGGACAGGGGGCAAGGATGAGCAGTTCTTC. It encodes CAISAGTGGKDEQFF.